This TCR beta chain was retrieved from a study of Tregs in tolerant kidney transplant recipients. The study, taken as a whole, reports: Expanding Tregs on activated donor B cells appeared to best identify donor-specific TCRbeta clones.

Thawed PBMCs were FACS-sorted into unstimulated CD4+CD25+CD127- regulatory T cells, CD4+CD25- non-regulatory cells, CD4 and CD8 cells. Regarding this clone: Its specificity is unknown.

CDR1 is MNHEY and CDR2 is SMNVEV in the germline V gene (reference sequence). V was pared by 6 bases and J by 5 bases, with 13 bases of the junction left unmatched. This CDR3 has 18 residues. TCRdb keeps only in-frame clones here, not all; method: immunoSEQ multiplex PCR. The table shows approximately 260,000 clones, with about 86% occurring only once. The sequence was collected from a human donor in good health. This chain uses TRBV27 with TRBJ2-7, with 16 positions matching TRBD2. Sequenced sample: CD4+ T cells from blood. CDR3 in amino acids: CASSSLGTSGGAWNEQYF. Written as DNA, the CDR3 is TGTGCCAGCAGCTCACTCGGGACTAGCGGGGGGGCGTGGAACGAGCAGTACTTC.